A single sample gave rise to the 25 T cell receptor beta chains below, sequenced in a study of shared clonotypes between healthy human individuals. TCRdb's table, derived via immunoSEQ multiplex PCR, lists solely in-frame clones and lacks some. The sample carries 600,000 to 750,000 clones, about 92% recorded once. The sample taken for sequencing was memory CD8+ T cells from PBMCs. The sample's subset: CD45RO+ cells pooled with CCR7-negative TemRA cells. The receptors come from a man younger than 35 in good health. Some clones in this sample may be carry-over from other donors' samples.

This chain uses TRBV29-1 with TRBJ2-5; TRBD1 matches 7 bases. The assigned J gene may be wrong: the sequence end matches TRBJ2-7 better. CDR3 length: 13 amino acids. Germline V gives CDR1 SQVTM, CDR2 ANQGSEA. For the CDR3, the DNA is TGCAGCGTTGTGACAGGGCAGTCCTACGAGCAGTACTTC. It codes for CSVVTGQSYEQYF.

This clone was seen just once. The chain is built from TRBV11-2 and TRBJ1-1; D perhaps matches TRBD1 (6 bases). Trimming shortened V by 5 bases and J by 4 bases, and 11 bases separated the two germline ends. Germline V lookup: CDR1 SGHAT, CDR2 FQNNGV. This CDR3 comprises 13 residues. The CDR3 DNA reads TGTGCCAGCAGCCCGTTAGGGGGCACTGAAGCTTTCTTT. This sequence encodes CASSPLGGTEAFF. Complete variable domain (other parts from reference TRBV11-2 and TRBJ1-1): EAGVAQSPRYKIIEKRQSVAFWCNPISGHATLYWYQQILGQGPKLLIQFQNNGVVDDSQLPKDRFSAERLKGVDSTLKIQPAKLEDSAVYLCASSPLGGTEAFFGQGTRLTVV.

V is TRBV4-3 and J is TRBJ1-5; D is unclear. The germline V gene encodes CDR1 LGHNA and CDR2 YSLEER. Trimming took 4 bases from V and 3 from J, leaving 7 bases between them. The CDR3 runs to 13 residues. The CDR3 here is CASSPNYNQPQHF. CDR3 sequence (DNA): TGCGCCAGCAGCCCGAATTACAATCAGCCCCAGCATTTT.

The chain recombines TRBV5-1 with TRBJ2-6, with D possibly matching TRBD2 (6 bases). Germline V CDR1 and CDR2: SGHRS, YFSETQ. Trimming took 4 bases from V and 0 from J, leaving 11 bases between them. This CDR3 comprises 16 residues. The CDR3 region has the DNA TGCGCCAGCAGCGCGGGACTGAACTCTGGGGCCAACGTCCTGACTTTC. The encoded protein is CASSAGLNSGANVLTF.

The chain is built from TRBV28 and TRBJ2-7, with D maybe TRBD2 (6 bases). With 6 bases removed from V and 6 bases from J, the gap between germline ends came to 30 bases. CDR3 length: 18 residues. Germline-derived CDR1 and CDR2 are MDHEN and SYDVKM. Here the CDR3 DNA reads TGTGCCAGCAGCTTGGGGCCTTTACAGTCGAATAGGAGGGGCGAGCAGTACTTC. Translation: CASSLGPLQSNRRGEQYF.

This chain joins TRBV15 and TRBJ2-7; TRBD2 agrees at 8 bases. Unmatched junction bases numbered 11, after V lost 9 bases and J lost 7 bases. The CDR3 loop spans 13 amino acids. Per the germline V gene, CDR1 is LNHNV and CDR2 is YYDKDF (reference sequence). CDR3 nucleotide sequence: TGTGCCACAGCGGGGGCCGTTTGGAGTGAGCAGTACTTC. Translation gives CATAGAVWSEQYF.

The V gene is TRBV4-1, the J gene TRBJ2-7; D is uncertain. V was pared by 1 base and J by 12 bases, with 10 bases between. Germline V gene data show CDR1 as MGHRA and CDR2 as YSYEKL. CDR3 length: 11 residues. CDR3 sequence (DNA): TGCGCCAGCAGCCAAGCTGCATGGCGGTACTTC. Its translation: CASSQAAWRYF.

This sequence joins TRBV19 and TRBJ1-1; tentatively, D is TRBD1 (6 bases). CDR1 is LNHDA, CDR2 SQIVND, per germline (reference sequence). Between the trimmed V and J ends, which lost 3 bases and 0 bases, there was a span of 11 bases. The CDR3 length is 15 residues. Here the CDR3 DNA reads TGTGCCAGTAGTATGGACAGATCTATGAACACTGAAGCTTTCTTT. Protein sequence: CASSMDRSMNTEAFF.

The CDR3, as DNA: TGTGCCAGCAGGGACATTTGGGGCAATCAGCCCCAGCATTTT. It specifies CASRDIWGNQPQHF. V gene TRBV27 combines with J gene TRBJ1-5, with D possibly TRBD1 on 5 matching bases. Trimming removed 6 bases at V and 2 bases at J, with 11 bases between. CDR3 size: 14 residues. From germline, CDR1 is MNHEY and CDR2 SMNVEV (reference sequence).

The rearrangement joins TRBV27 to TRBJ2-1; 10 bases match TRBD1. The CDR3 covers 16 residues. V dropped 6 bases and J dropped 6; count of bases not matched to a gene: 11. Per the germline V gene, CDR1 is MNHEY and CDR2 is SMNVEV (reference sequence). The CDR3 DNA is TGTGCCAGCAGCGTAAGAAGACAGGGGGCCTTCAATGAGCAGTTCTTC. Its translation: CASSVRRQGAFNEQFF.

The CDR3 spells CSVARGGGGEQYF. The CDR3 DNA is TGCAGCGTTGCTCGAGGGGGGGGCGGCGAGCAGTACTTC. The V and J genes are TRBV29-1 and TRBJ2-7, with D possibly matching TRBD2 (7 bases). V lost 4 bases and J lost 6, with 16 bases in between. The CDR3 loop spans 13 amino acids. Germline loops: CDR1 SQVTM, CDR2 ANQGSEA.

As regards this clone: The junction departs from germline at one end; a sequencing error may be responsible. The rearrangement links TRBV6-1 to TRBJ1-1; no reliable D call. The CDR3 has 11 residues. Germline V lookup: CDR1 MNHNS, CDR2 SASEGT. CDR3: CAILRGTEAFF. Written as DNA, the CDR3 is TGCGCGATCCTCCGGGGTACTGAAGCTTTCTTT.

V gene TRBV27 combines with J gene TRBJ2-7; D possibly matches TRBD1 or TRBD2 (5 bases each). The CDR3 is made up of 14 amino acids. Trimming shortened V by 4 bases and J by 2 bases, and 12 bases separated the two germline ends. CDR1 is MNHEY and CDR2 is SMNVEV in the germline V gene (reference sequence). DNA of the CDR3: TGTGCCAGCAGTTCGAGGGTGGGGGCCTACGAGCAGTACTTC. It codes for CASSSRVGAYEQYF.

This sequence joins TRBV10-3 and TRBJ2-7, with 14 bases matching TRBD2. The CDR3 contains 18 residues. CDR1 is ENHRY, CDR2 SYGVKD, per germline. Unmatched junction bases numbered 18, after V lost 10 bases and J lost 4 bases. CDR3 coding DNA: TGTGCCACTACCAAGACTAGCGGGAGGGCCGGTTCGGTATACGAGCAGTACTTC. It codes for CATTKTSGRAGSVYEQYF.

This chain's CDR3 is CASSSGLEAFF. CDR3 DNA sequence: TGTGCCAGCAGCTCGGGACTTGAAGCTTTCTTT. The chain recombines TRBV5-4 with TRBJ1-1, with D possibly being TRBD1 (5 bases). Germline V gene sequence: CDR1 SGHNT, CDR2 YYREEE (reference sequence). CDR3 length equals 11 residues. The germline V and J ends were trimmed by 3 bases and 7 bases, with 7 bases remaining between them.

V is TRBV10-3 and J is TRBJ1-1; 7 bases are shared with TRBD1. CDR1 and CDR2 (germline): ENHRY, SYGVKD. The CDR3 has 11 amino acids. V gave up 6 bases and J gave up 10 bases; unmatched junction bases: 5. The CDR3 DNA follows: TGTGCCATCAGGGCCGGGACAGCAGCTTTCTTT. Its translation: CAIRAGTAAFF.

The chain is built from TRBV19 and TRBJ1-2, with 7 bases lining up with TRBD1. The CDR3 length is 22 residues. The J segment lost 4 bases and the V segment lost 3 bases, leaving 29 bases of the junction unmatched. The germline gives CDR1 LNHDA, CDR2 SQIVND (reference sequence). The DNA for the CDR3 is TGTGCCAGTAGTATCAGGCCCCGGACCATTGGGCCTTATAGATCAGGGGGCTATGGCTACACCTTC. Translation: CASSIRPRTIGPYRSGGYGYTF. The variable domain in full, completed from reference TRBV19 and TRBJ1-2, reads DGGITQSPKYLFRKEGQNVTLSCEQNLNHDAMYWYRQDPGQGLRLIYYSQIVNDFQKGDIAEGYSVSREKKESFPLTVTSAQKNPTAFYLCASSIRPRTIGPYRSGGYGYTFGSGTRLTVV.

Concerning this clone: This may arise from a read error, as a much more abundant clone is one base away. This chain joins TRBV7-8 and TRBJ2-7, with TRBD1 matching over 10 bases. The CDR3 is made up of 15 amino acids. With 5 bases clipped from V and 0 bases from J, the junction kept 4 bases outside the gene matches. The germline V gene encodes CDR1 SGHVS and CDR2 FQNEAQ. The CDR3 nucleotides read TGTGCCAGCAGCGAGGGACAGGGGTCCTCCTACGAGCAGTACTTC. It codes for CASSEGQGSSYEQYF.

The CDR3 sequence: CASGPGTSGRNEQFF. In DNA, the CDR3 is TGTGCCAGCGGTCCGGGGACTAGCGGGAGGAATGAGCAGTTCTTC. The V and J genes are TRBV25-1 and TRBJ2-1; 15 nucleotides agree with TRBD2. This CDR3 has 15 amino acids. Germline V gene lookup returns CDR1 MGHDK and CDR2 SYGVNS. The V and J ends lost 8 bases and 7 bases, in that order; junction bases with no gene match: 6.

In this sample, this clone turned up once. The CDR3 DNA reads as TGTGCCAGCAGCGAGGGAGGTGGCAATCAGCCCCAGCATTTT. Its translation: CASSEGGGNQPQHF. This chain connects TRBV9 to TRBJ1-5; D remains unclear. Trimming stripped 3 bases from V and 2 bases from J, with 9 bases between. Germline V gene sequence: CDR1 SGDLS, CDR2 YYNGEE. The CDR3 is 14 residues long.

With respect to this clone: The identical CDR3 is also encoded by other nucleotide sequences in the sample. CDR3 sequence reads: CASSPPGGNQPQHF. In DNA, the CDR3 is TGTGCCAGCAGCCCGCCAGGGGGAAATCAGCCCCAGCATTTT. The rearrangement uses TRBV7-9 and TRBJ1-5; 7 nucleotides match TRBD1. This CDR3 has 14 amino acids. V shed 5 bases, J shed 4 bases, and the junction held 5 bases outside the gene matches. Germline lookup yields CDR1 SEHNR and CDR2 FQNEAQ (reference sequence). Supplemented by reference TRBV7-9 and TRBJ1-5, the full variable domain reads DTGVSQNPRHKITKRGQNVTFRCDPISEHNRLYWYRQTLGQGPEFLTYFQNEAQLEKSRLLSDRFSAERPKGSFSTLEIQRTEQGDSAMYLCASSPPGGNQPQHFGDGTRLSIL.

The chain recombines TRBV9 with TRBJ2-3; D remains ambiguous. This CDR3 comprises 12 residues. Trimming removed 5 bases at V and 4 bases at J, with 8 bases between. The germline V gene encodes CDR1 SGDLS and CDR2 YYNGEE. The CDR3 DNA sequence: TGTGCCAGCAGTATGGACCCAGATACGCAGTATTTT. Protein product: CASSMDPDTQYF.

The chain uses TRBV28 and TRBJ2-5; D ambiguous. The DNA end favors TRBJ2-7, so the J call may be wrong. Germline lookup yields CDR1 MDHEN and CDR2 SYDVKM. The CDR3 contains 13 residues. CDR3: CASSFRNSYEQYF. For the CDR3, the DNA is TGTGCCAGCAGTTTTAGGAACTCCTACGAGCAGTACTTC.

This sequence joins TRBV14 and TRBJ2-7, with 8 bases that match TRBD1. V shed 3 bases and J 5 bases; nucleotides not matched to a gene: 6. Germline assignment: CDR1 SGHDN and CDR2 FVKESK. The CDR3 loop spans 14 amino acids. Here the CDR3 DNA reads TGTGCCAGCAGCCACATTGACAGGGGCCACGAGCAGTACTTC. Protein product: CASSHIDRGHEQYF.

The genes are TRBV4-3 and TRBJ2-3; weak D call: TRBD2 (6 bases). V lost 4 bases to trimming and J lost 1 base, with 18 bases between them. Germline CDR1 is LGHNA and CDR2 is YSLEER. The CDR3 extends over 17 amino acids. The CDR3 reads CASSPEGIADGTDTQYF. CDR3 sequence (DNA): TGCGCCAGCAGCCCCGAGGGAATAGCGGACGGCACAGATACGCAGTATTTT.